Listed below are T cell receptor beta chains from one sample, sequenced in a study of cytomegalovirus exposure and HLA in healthy donors. Sequencing was performed with immunoSEQ multiplex PCR; in TCRdb, only in-frame clones are kept and a portion is missing. The repertoire consists of under 200,000 clones, with roughly nine tenths occurring once and the leading ten covering around 5%. The sequenced material came from PBMCs. The receptor source for this set is a woman in her thirties in good health and CMV-seronegative. Both conserved end residues are part of each CDR3. D genes are given only for firm matches. Size tells how often a clone was seen (once, few, many) or the class of an expanded clone, and some rows leave it out.

v_gene	d_gene	abundance	j_gene	CDR3aa	CDR3nt
TRBV28	TRBD2	few	TRBJ2-7	CASSPSDGLADSYEQYF	TGTGCCAGCAGTCCCTCGGATGGACTAGCGGACTCCTACGAGCAGTACTTC
TRBV7-8	TRBD2	-	TRBJ2-2	CASSLQSGGTGELFF	TGTGCCAGCAGCTTACAGTCCGGGGGGACCGGGGAGCTGTTTTTT
TRBV18	-	-	TRBJ2-5	CASSPRGETQYF	TGTGCCAGCTCACCACGGGGGGAGACCCAGTACTTC
TRBV6-6	-	-	TRBJ1-5	CASSYEGGRNQPQHF	TGTGCCAGCAGTTACGAAGGGGGGCGCAATCAGCCCCAGCATTTT
TRBV5-6	TRBD1	-	TRBJ1-2	CASSRTGRNGYTF	TGTGCCAGCAGTAGGACAGGGCGTAATGGCTACACCTTC
TRBV5-8	TRBD1	-	TRBJ1-2	CASSSGTGPPNYGYTF	TGTGCCAGCAGCTCGGGGACAGGACCTCCTAACTATGGCTACACCTTC
TRBV6-4	TRBD2	few	TRBJ2-1	CASSEVSGGGNEQFF	TGTGCCAGCAGTGAAGTTAGCGGGGGGGGAAATGAGCAGTTCTTC
TRBV28	-	-	TRBJ1-2	CASSPGRGSDYGYTF	TGTGCCAGCAGCCCTGGGAGGGGATCGGACTATGGCTACACCTTC
TRBV19	-	once	TRBJ1-5	CASRTQGYQPQHF	TGTGCCAGTCGCACTCAGGGCTACCAGCCCCAGCATTTT
TRBV19	TRBD2	-	TRBJ2-3	CASSISGRITDTQYF	TGTGCCAGTAGTATCAGCGGGAGGATCACAGATACGCAGTATTTT
TRBV15	-	-	TRBJ2-3	CATSTFDTQYF	TGTGCCACCAGCACGTTCGATACGCAGTATTTT
TRBV9	-	once	TRBJ1-2	CASSVAYGQSLNYGYTF	TGTGCCAGCAGCGTAGCTTACGGACAGAGCCTGAACTATGGCTACACCTTC
TRBV6-1	TRBD2	-	TRBJ2-3	CASGTGRADTQYF	TGTGCCAGCGGTACCGGGAGGGCAGATACGCAGTATTTT
TRBV5-6	-	few	TRBJ1-2	CASSSGQAKDYGYTF	TGTGCCAGCAGCTCGGGGCAGGCGAAGGACTATGGCTACACCTTC
TRBV6-6	TRBD2	-	TRBJ2-7	CASNERGSSYEQYF	TGTGCCAGCAACGAGCGGGGGAGCTCCTACGAGCAGTACTTC
TRBV7-6	TRBD2	-	TRBJ2-1	CASSPLAISGPSDEQFF	TGTGCCAGCAGCCCCCTCGCGATTAGCGGGCCCTCCGATGAGCAGTTCTTC
TRBV19	TRBD1	-	TRBJ1-1	CASSPLDRAMNTEAFF	TGTGCCAGTAGTCCCTTAGACAGGGCCATGAACACTGAAGCTTTCTTT
TRBV2	TRBD1	-	TRBJ1-6	CASSSDRGESYNSPLHF	TGTGCCAGCAGTTCGGACAGGGGCGAGTCCTATAATTCACCCCTCCACTTT
TRBV5-1	TRBD1	-	TRBJ2-2	CASTWDRGNTGELFF	TGCGCCAGCACCTGGGACAGGGGGAACACCGGGGAGCTGTTTTTT
TRBV27	-	-	TRBJ2-2	CASSSTGTIINTGELFF	TGTGCCAGCAGTTCCACCGGGACAATAATTAACACCGGGGAGCTGTTTTTT
TRBV5-8	TRBD1	once	TRBJ2-7	CASSSGQGTYEQYF	TGTGCCAGCAGCTCGGGACAGGGCACCTACGAGCAGTACTTC
TRBV5-6	-	-	TRBJ1-1	CASSLDGWGTEAFF	TGTGCCAGCAGCTTGGATGGGTGGGGCACTGAAGCTTTCTTT
TRBV7-3	-	-	TRBJ2-5	CASSLTGAGGETQYF	TGTGCCAGCAGCTTAACGGGGGCTGGGGGAGAGACCCAGTACTTC
TRBV10-3	-	once	TRBJ2-3	CAISALGSTDTQYF	TGTGCCATCAGTGCTCTGGGGAGCACAGATACGCAGTATTTT
TRBV21-1	-	-	TRBJ2-5	CASSKVRTNF	TGTGCCAGCAGCAAAGTGCGGACCAACTTC
TRBV2	TRBD1	-	TRBJ1-4	CASSYDRGGNEKLFF	TGTGCCAGCAGCTATGACAGGGGCGGCAATGAAAAACTGTTTTTT